The present TCR beta chain was sequenced within a study of blood T cells in healthy people across ages. General observations from the study: Roughly linearly, TCR beta diversity per million T cells fell as age increased.

PCR was performed a second time for 7 to 11 cycles using a sample-barcoded 5' primer and a J-beta primer mix. A single record per CDR3 protein comes from TCRdb applying MiXCR to the 5' RACE reads. Of some 640,000 distinct CDR3 sequences listed, roughly 49% were seen once; the top ten hold approximately 32%. The CDR3 is made up of 16 amino acids. Germline V gene data show CDR1 as LGHNA and CDR2 as YNFKEQ. With 1 base clipped from V and 2 bases from J, the junction kept 6 bases outside the gene matches. About this clonotype: Its antigen is unidentified.

V usage is TRBV4-2 and J usage is TRBJ2-7; TRBD2 aligns across 9 bases. The source material was blood. The TCR sequence derives from a woman in her fifties or sixties in good health. DNA for the CDR3: TGTGCCAGCAGCCAAGTTACTAGCGGGTTACCCTACGAGCAGTACTTC. This sequence encodes CASSQVTSGLPYEQYF.